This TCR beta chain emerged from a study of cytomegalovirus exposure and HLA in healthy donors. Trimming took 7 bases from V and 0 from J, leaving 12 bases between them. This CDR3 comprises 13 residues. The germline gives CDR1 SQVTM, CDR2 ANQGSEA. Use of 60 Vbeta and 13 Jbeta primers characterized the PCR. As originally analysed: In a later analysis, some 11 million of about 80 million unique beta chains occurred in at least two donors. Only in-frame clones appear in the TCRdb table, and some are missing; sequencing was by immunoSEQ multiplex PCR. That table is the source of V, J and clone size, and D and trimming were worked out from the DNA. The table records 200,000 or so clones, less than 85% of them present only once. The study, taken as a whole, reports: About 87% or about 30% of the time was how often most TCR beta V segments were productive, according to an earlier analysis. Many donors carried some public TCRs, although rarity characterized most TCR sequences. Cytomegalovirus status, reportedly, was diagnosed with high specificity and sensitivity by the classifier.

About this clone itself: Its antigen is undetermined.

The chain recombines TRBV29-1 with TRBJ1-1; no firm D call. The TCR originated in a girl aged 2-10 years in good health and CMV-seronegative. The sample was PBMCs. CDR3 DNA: TGCAGCGCACTCCCGCTAATGAACACTGAAGCTTTCTTT. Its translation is CSALPLMNTEAFF.